The 20 T cell receptor beta chains below were found in one sample sequenced in a study of T cells after somatic rescue of genetic block. Libraries were prepared by immunoSEQ multiplex PCR; TCRdb keeps only in-frame clonotypes and omits some of them. Of roughly 110,000 clones listed, under 95% are singletons. The sample consisted of peripheral blood mononuclear cells (PBMCs). These receptors were obtained from a woman under 30.

The chain links TRBV5-1 to TRBJ1-1; D is uncertain. V lost 4 bases and J lost 6, with 13 bases in between. The CDR3 is made up of 13 amino acids. Germline CDR1 is SGHRS and CDR2 is YFSETQ. In DNA form, the CDR3 reads TGCGCCAGCAGCCCCATACTTAGGGCTGAAGCTTTCTTT. Its translation is CASSPILRAEAFF.

On this clone: The same CDR3 is also encoded by other DNA sequences in this sample. The chain joins TRBV11-2 to TRBJ1-6, with unresolved D. The germline V gene encodes CDR1 SGHAT and CDR2 FQNNGV. The CDR3 runs to 13 residues. Deletions cut 0 bases from V and 8 bases from J, with 5 bases between. The CDR3: CASSLEGDSPLHF. The CDR3 region has the DNA TGTGCCAGCAGCTTAGAAGGCGATTCACCCCTCCACTTT.

This chain uses TRBV7-8 with TRBJ1-4; no clear D gene. Germline CDR1 reads SGHVS; CDR2 reads FQNEAQ. V lost 1 base to trimming and J lost 2 bases, with 8 bases between them. The CDR3 runs to 15 residues. This CDR3 is CASSLEPATNEKLFF. CDR3 sequence (DNA): TGTGCCAGCAGCTTAGAGCCAGCCACTAATGAAAAACTGTTTTTT.

V is TRBV5-1 and J is TRBJ2-1; weak D call: TRBD1 (6 bases). Trimming took 0 bases from V and 6 from J, leaving 16 bases between them. CDR1 SGHRS and CDR2 YFSETQ come from the germline V gene. The CDR3 consists of 16 residues. CDR3 nucleotides: TGCGCCAGCAGCTTGGATTCCCAGGGGCCAGGCAATGAGCAGTTCTTC. It yields the protein CASSLDSQGPGNEQFF.

This chain links TRBV6-6 with TRBJ2-2; TRBD2 might be the D (7 bases). The V gene lost 7 bases and the J gene lost 3 bases, with 15 bases spanning the gap. The CDR3 covers 15 residues. CDR1 MNHNY and CDR2 SVGAGI come from the germline V gene (reference sequence). As DNA, the CDR3 is TGTGCCAGCAACTTCAGGGAGGGGGACACCGGGGAGCTGTTTTTT. As protein: CASNFREGDTGELFF.

V usage is TRBV9 and J usage is TRBJ2-5; 8 bases line up with TRBD2. The CDR3 covers 12 residues. Germline V gives CDR1 SGDLS, CDR2 YYNGEE. V trimming: 4 bases; J trimming: 9 bases; junction bases outside the gene matches: 5. CDR3 bases: TGTGCCAGCAGCCCTCGGGGGGGATCCCAGTACTTC. This codes for CASSPRGGSQYF.

In this sample, this clone turned up once. This chain links TRBV4-1 with TRBJ2-3; 8 nucleotides line up with TRBD1. The CDR3 runs 17 residues. With V trimmed by 3 bases and J by 1 base, 9 bases remained unmatched. CDR1 and CDR2 (germline): MGHRA, YSYEKL. In DNA form, the CDR3 reads TGCGCCAGCAGCCATCCCCGGACAGGGCACGGCACAGATACGCAGTATTTT. This sequence encodes CASSHPRTGHGTDTQYF.

The chain joins TRBV7-3 to TRBJ2-1, with D uncertain. Trimming left V 3 bases short and J 2 bases short, with 11 bases between. Germline V gene data show CDR1 as SGHTA and CDR2 as FQGTGA. CDR3 length: 15 amino acids. CDR3 nucleotide sequence: TGTGCCAGCAGCTTGGGTCAGGTTACCTACAATGAGCAGTTCTTC. Its protein product is CASSLGQVTYNEQFF.

This chain uses TRBV28 with TRBJ2-7; D gene unclear. V dropped 3 bases and J dropped 0 bases, with 12 bases sitting between them. This CDR3 is 15 amino acids long. CDR1 and CDR2 from the germline V gene are MDHEN and SYDVKM. CDR3 loop: CASSFSRGNSYEQYF. CDR3 bases: TGTGCCAGCAGTTTTAGCCGAGGCAACTCCTACGAGCAGTACTTC. The entire variable domain, with the rest obtained from reference TRBV28 and TRBJ2-7, is as follows: DVKVTQSSRYLVKRTGEKVFLECVQDMDHENMFWYRQDPGLGLRLIYFSYDVKMKEKGDIPEGYSVSREKKERFSLILESASTNQTSMYLCASSFSRGNSYEQYFGPGTRLTVT.

V gene TRBV5-1 combines with J gene TRBJ1-1; 11 bases map to TRBD1. Germline CDR1 reads SGHRS; CDR2 reads YFSETQ. Trimming at V came to 4 bases and at J to 4 bases, leaving 12 bases not matched to a gene. This CDR3 is 17 amino acids long. The CDR3 region is CASSLRTGGNIRTEAFF. In DNA, the CDR3 is TGCGCCAGCAGCCTCCGGACAGGGGGCAACATTCGCACTGAAGCTTTCTTT.

This CDR3 reads CAIRSGTGSTEAFF. For the CDR3, the DNA is TGTGCCATCAGATCAGGGACAGGAAGCACTGAAGCTTTCTTT. The chain has TRBV10-3 and TRBJ1-1, with TRBD1 matching 8 bases. There are 14 residues in the CDR3. J was trimmed by 4 bases and V by 6 bases; bases with no gene match: 7. From germline, CDR1 is ENHRY and CDR2 SYGVKD.

This rearrangement joins TRBV7-2 to TRBJ2-7, with D perhaps TRBD1 (5 bases). From germline, CDR1 is SGHTA and CDR2 FQGNSA. V was trimmed by 5 bases and J by 0 bases, leaving 17 bases between them. The CDR3 is 16 residues long. CDR3 residues: CASSPQGPSYSYEQYF. Here the CDR3 DNA reads TGTGCCAGCAGCCCCCAGGGTCCCTCCTACTCCTACGAGCAGTACTTC.

This clone showed up just once. The gene calls are TRBV5-4 and TRBJ2-3; no clear D. Germline V gives CDR1 SGHNT, CDR2 YYREEE (reference sequence). The V and J ends lost 7 bases and 4 bases respectively, with 13 bases between them. This CDR3 comprises 13 residues. CDR3 residues: CASVGIDPDTQYF. CDR3 nucleotide sequence: TGTGCCAGCGTGGGGATAGATCCAGATACGCAGTATTTT. The variable domain in full, completed from reference TRBV5-4 and TRBJ2-3, reads ETGVTQSPTHLIKTRGQQVTLRCSSQSGHNTVSWYQQALGQGPQFIFQYYREEENGRGNFPPRFSGLQFPNYSSELNVNALELDDSALYLCASVGIDPDTQYFGPGTRLTVL.

This chain joins TRBV19 and TRBJ2-7; D is unclear. From germline, CDR1 is LNHDA and CDR2 SQIVND (reference sequence). The ends were cut back, 3 bases at V and 3 bases at J, with 12 bases in the middle. The CDR3 totals 14 residues. The CDR3 DNA reads as TGTGCCAGTAGTATCGGCCCAGGTTTCTACGAGCAGTACTTC. Translating gives CASSIGPGFYEQYF.

CDR3 sequence reads: CATRSWLEGSSGNTIYF. The CDR3 DNA follows: TGTGCCACCCGCTCGTGGTTGGAGGGCAGCTCTGGAAACACCATATATTTT. This chain connects TRBV19 to TRBJ1-3; D remains ambiguous. The CDR3 is 17 residues long. V gave up 10 bases and J gave up 0 bases, with 22 bases separating them. The V gene's germline CDR1 is LNHDA and CDR2 SQIVND (reference sequence).

The V call is TRBV5-4, the J call TRBJ1-2, with 7 bases matching TRBD1. J was trimmed by 4 bases and V by 3 bases; bases with no gene match: 6. CDR1 SGHNT and CDR2 YYREEE come from the germline V gene (reference sequence). The CDR3 runs to 14 residues. The CDR3 region is CASSSNQGGYGYTF. Written as DNA, the CDR3 is TGTGCCAGCAGCTCGAATCAGGGGGGCTATGGCTACACCTTC.

V gene TRBV6-1 combines with J gene TRBJ1-5; TRBD1 might be the D (5 bases). Trimming cost V 5 bases and J 0 bases, with 11 bases left between them. Looked up from germline, CDR1 is MNHNS and CDR2 is SASEGT. This CDR3 is 15 amino acids long. DNA of the CDR3: TGTGCCAGCAGTACAGGTACTGATAGCAATCAGCCCCAGCATTTT. Translating gives CASSTGTDSNQPQHF.

The gene calls are TRBV6-4 and TRBJ2-3; D remains ambiguous. The CDR3 has 14 residues. CDR1 is MRHNA and CDR2 is SNTAGT in the germline V gene. Deletions cut 4 bases from V and 2 bases from J, with 10 bases between. Here the CDR3 reads CASSVWEATDTQYF. In DNA, the CDR3 is TGTGCCAGCAGTGTTTGGGAAGCCACAGATACGCAGTATTTT.

The rearrangement uses TRBV5-1 and TRBJ2-3, with 10 nucleotides matching TRBD2. From germline, CDR1 is SGHRS and CDR2 YFSETQ. V lost 1 base, J lost 2 bases, and 10 bases stayed unmatched. The CDR3 spans 18 residues. The CDR3 spells CASSLFLAGESNTDTQYF. Written as DNA, the CDR3 is TGCGCCAGCAGCTTGTTTCTAGCGGGGGAGTCGAACACAGATACGCAGTATTTT.

This clone has only one observation. This chain connects TRBV7-8 to TRBJ2-7, with 7 positions matching TRBD1. The trim removed 4 bases at V and 3 bases at J, leaving 6 bases unmatched. The CDR3 sequence is 14 residues long. Germline CDR1 reads SGHVS; CDR2 reads FQNEAQ. CDR3 nucleotide sequence: TGTGCCAGCAGCTCGTTACAGGGGTTCTACGAGCAGTACTTC. It encodes CASSSLQGFYEQYF.